Listed below are T cell receptor beta chains from one sample, sequenced in a study of CD8+CD57+ T cells in acquired aplastic anemia. Each CDR3 protein is one row after TCRdb ran MiXCR on the reads. The table shows under 200,000 distinct CDR3 sequences, with approximately 50% occurring only once. Sample: sorted CD4+, CD8+, or CD8+CD57+ T cells (not recorded which) from PBMCs. These receptors came from a human donor with aplastic anemia. Each CDR3 is given with its conserved first and last residue. D genes are given only for firm matches.

V,D,J,CDR3
TRBV12-3/TRBV12-4,-,TRBJ2-3,CASSSGGIPDTQYF
TRBV15,-,TRBJ2-6,CATSRQGMGSGANVLTF
TRBV2,-,TRBJ1-1,CASSERQEAFF
TRBV6-1,-,TRBJ2-7,CASSEASGGLYEQYF
TRBV12-3/TRBV12-4,-,TRBJ1-2,CASSPLTGTGKDYGYTF
TRBV2,-,TRBJ2-2,CASTSGLANTGELFF
TRBV6-1,TRBD2,TRBJ2-3,CASSDGGRTDTQYF
TRBV2,-,TRBJ2-3,CASRTKKGGGPTDTQYF
TRBV11-1,-,TRBJ2-1,CASSSPQGLKVEQFF
TRBV7-2,-,TRBJ2-7,CASSLAREQYF
TRBV9,-,TRBJ1-1,CASSVGSNTEAFF
TRBV7-8,TRBD2,TRBJ2-5,CANTLVLAGGQETQYF
TRBV6-5,-,TRBJ2-7,CASSYPGVQYF
TRBV24-1,-,TRBJ2-5,CATSDSIPGTQETQYF
TRBV2,TRBD2,TRBJ2-1,CASRGLAQSYNEQFF
TRBV12-3/TRBV12-4,-,TRBJ2-1,CASSRGIGNEQFF
TRBV4-1,-,TRBJ1-2,CASSQGQVSNYGYTF
TRBV2,-,TRBJ2-5,CASSDRGSPVETQYF
TRBV11-1,TRBD1,TRBJ1-4,CASSSAPTGGSEKLFF
TRBV20-1,-,TRBJ1-5,CSARGHLIHQPQHF
TRBV3-1,TRBD2,TRBJ2-3,CASSQRGLSGSADTQYF
TRBV24-1,TRBD2,TRBJ2-1,CATSPGTSGSHEQFF
TRBV15,-,TRBJ1-2,CATRLHPYHRDGYTF
TRBV6-1,-,TRBJ1-4,CASRGTRFLNEKLFF
TRBV2,-,TRBJ2-7,CASSTTPRFEQYF
TRBV6-1,TRBD1,TRBJ1-2,CASSIDRGQAYGYTF
TRBV24-1,TRBD1,TRBJ1-2,CATSDTGGGGYGYTF
TRBV29-1,-,TRBJ2-3,CSVEPTLGYTQYF
TRBV2,TRBD2,TRBJ2-7,CASSDPAGKGNEQYF
TRBV6-5,-,TRBJ1-2,CASSYSRQTYYGYTF
TRBV10-3,-,TRBJ1-5,CASTNGPSQPQHF
TRBV25-1,-,TRBJ1-3,CASSEEWSGNTIYF
TRBV10-2,TRBD2,TRBJ2-7,CASSRASGPSYEQYF
TRBV24-1,TRBD2,TRBJ2-7,CATSASGTSGYEQYF
TRBV2,TRBD2,TRBJ2-5,CASARTSGGQETQYF
TRBV6-1,-,TRBJ2-7,CASSQGRGPYEQYF
TRBV11-2,TRBD1,TRBJ2-4,CASSTPDRALAKNIQYF
TRBV7-3,-,TRBJ2-2,CASSLGRDDTGELFF
TRBV15,TRBD1,TRBJ2-7,CATSSLIRGYEQYF
TRBV5-1,TRBD1,TRBJ2-5,CASSRTGGIGETQYF
TRBV20-1,TRBD2,TRBJ2-7,CSARVELAGVYEQYF
TRBV2,-,TRBJ1-6,CASRGEGGRLHF
TRBV7-8,-,TRBJ2-5,CASRLQAETQYF
TRBV5-6,-,TRBJ2-7,CASSLDLASYEQYF
TRBV15,-,TRBJ2-7,CATSRDKARYEQYF